A selection of T cell receptor beta chains follows, all from one sample in a study of PD-1 blockade in classical Hodgkin lymphoma. Assay used: immunoSEQ multiplex PCR; TCRdb lists only in-frame clones, some missing. Here the sample spans 46,000 or so clones, around 66% being singletons. Sequencing used peripheral blood mononuclear cells (PBMCs), obtained at baseline. These receptors all stem from a human donor with classical Hodgkin lymphoma. Both conserved end residues are trimmed from each CDR3.

TRBJ1-2,TRBV5-1,ASSLVVQGDGYT
TRBJ2-1,TRBV5-1,ASSTLQGINEQF
TRBJ1-2,TRBV21-1,ASSKGVKGIDGYT
TRBJ2-2,TRBV4-2,ASSQEEGGEHRGAV
TRBJ1-4,TRBV6-1,ASNTDRVANEKLF
TRBJ1-2,TRBV6-5,ASNLGQSYGYT
TRBJ2-1,TRBV5-6,ASSFGTGYNEQF
TRBJ2-5,TRBV20-1,SVGGQETQY
TRBJ2-2,TRBV19,ASKKGWDTGELF
TRBJ1-6,TRBV5-1,ASSLVSPSGTVNIVSYNSPLH
TRBJ1-4,TRBV28,ASRERQGAGTNEKLF
TRBJ2-7,TRBV7-8,ASSLVVEQY
TRBJ2-2,TRBV19,ASNARNMYTGELF
TRBJ1-1,TRBV15,ATSPDRGLTEAF
TRBJ1-2,TRBV6-5,ASSYDRTNYGYT
TRBJ2-7,TRBV19,ASSPGQSYEQY
TRBJ1-2,TRBV19,ASRRMGVGSGYT
TRBJ1-1,TRBV2,ASLGQANTEAF
TRBJ2-7,TRBV9,ASSVAGGTYEQY
TRBJ1-6,TRBV12-5,ASGLAGGDNSPLH
TRBJ2-2,TRBV19,ASNSGSDTGELF
TRBJ2-1,TRBV5-1,ASSLSLAANEQF
TRBJ2-2,TRBV29-1,SAQNTGELF
TRBJ1-1,TRBV29-1,SVDPVMNTEAF
TRBJ1-5,TRBV19,ASSMKVERDLRRSNQPQH
TRBJ1-1,TRBV15,ATSNGQVHTEAF
-,TRBV6-5,ASSRGGRSYEQY
TRBJ2-3,TRBV4-2,ASSQAYLSTDTQY
TRBJ2-1,TRBV10-1,ASSEENRLF
TRBJ1-2,TRBV11-3,AISTGTGYT
TRBJ2-7,TRBV19,ASSLGVENEVDEQY